This TCR beta chain comes out of a study of OX40 agonist ivuxolimab in advanced cancers. For the study at large: Patients were dosed with the agonistic anti-OX40 (CD134) antibody ivuxolimab. Patients received ivuxolimab, an intravenous treatment, every 2 weeks at 0.01 to 10 mg/kg. Study results and caveats: In general, CD8+ T cells held more expanded clones than CD4+ did, on average. Also present in some nonresponders was a low level of normalized T-cell clonal expansion.

Of note for this clone: As yet, its antigen is unknown.

Clones were read by immunoSEQ multiplex PCR, and TCRdb kept only the in-frame ones, dropping some. Of tens of thousands of clones listed, around four fifths are singletons. Trimming removed 5 bases from V and 0 bases from J, with 10 bases in between. The CDR3 runs 14 residues. Germline V CDR1 and CDR2: SEHNR, FQNEAQ (reference sequence). This sequence was found in an adult with an advanced solid tumor such as melanoma, head and neck, liver or kidney cancer. The gene calls are TRBV7-9 and TRBJ1-1, with D possibly matching TRBD1 (6 bases). The starting material was CD4+ or CD8+ T cells sorted from blood, obtained in a trial of the OX40 agonist ivuxolimab. Written as DNA, the CDR3 is TGTGCCAGCAGCGGACAGCCGTTGAACACTGAAGCTTTCTTT. The encoded protein is CASSGQPLNTEAFF.